The rows below give T cell receptor beta chains drawn from one sample of a study of T-cell reconstitution after alpha-beta-depleted transplantation in children. MiXCR was run by TCRdb on the PCR reads, yielding one entry per CDR3 protein. The sample lists around 300,000 distinct CDR3 sequences; around 10% were seen once. Source: PBMCs, taken before TCRalphabeta/CD19-depleted stem cell transplant. The receptors derive from a boy under two years old with acute myeloid leukemia, due to receive a stem cell transplant. Both conserved end residues are part of each CDR3. D genes are given only for firm matches. Clone size is given for some rows only: seen once, a few or many times, or a class if the clone is expanded.

clone_size j_call d_call v_call cdr3_nt cdr3_aa
many TRBJ2-5 TRBD1 TRBV5-1 TGCGCCAGCAGCCCTACGGACAGGGTCGAGACCCAGTACTTC CASSPTDRVETQYF
many TRBJ2-7 . TRBV6-2/TRBV6-3 TGTGCCAGCAGTTACCCGGGACTGAGAAGCTCCTACGAGCAGTACTTC CASSYPGLRSSYEQYF
many TRBJ2-3 TRBD2 TRBV20-1 TGCAGTGCTAGTAGGCTAGCGGAGAGCACAGATACGCAGTATTTT CSASRLAESTDTQYF
many TRBJ2-3 . TRBV7-2 TGTGCCAGCAGCTTAGCGCTCGCGGGCCTAAAGCAGTATTTT CASSLALAGLKQYF
many TRBJ2-1 . TRBV5-1 TGCGCCAGCGCGGGAGAGCAGTTCTTC CASAGEQFF
many TRBJ2-7 TRBD1 TRBV12-3/TRBV12-4 TGTGCCAGCAGAGGCTCGGACAGGCCCTACGAGCAGTACTTC CASRGSDRPYEQYF
few TRBJ2-7 . TRBV13 TGTGCCAGGGAAGCCTTACAGGGCACCAACGAGCAGTACTTC CAREALQGTNEQYF
. TRBJ2-1 TRBD1 TRBV5-1 TGCGCCAGCAGCTTGGCGACAGGGGCCTACAATGAGCAGTTCTTC CASSLATGAYNEQFF
. TRBJ1-5 TRBD1 TRBV12-3/TRBV12-4 TGTGCCAGCAGTGGACAGGGGACAGGGCAGCCCCAGCATTTT CASSGQGTGQPQHF
many TRBJ2-1 TRBD2 TRBV5-1 TGCGCCAGCAGCCCCGGGACTAGCGGCGACAATGAGCAGTTCTTC CASSPGTSGDNEQFF
many TRBJ1-2 TRBD1 TRBV18 TGTGCCAGCTCACATTTGATGAAGGACAGGGGTAACCTTGGCTACACCTTC CASSHLMKDRGNLGYTF
. TRBJ2-1 . TRBV12-3/TRBV12-4 TGTGCCAGCAGTTTGACTAGTCCCCACAATGAGCAGTTCTTC CASSLTSPHNEQFF
many TRBJ2-7 TRBD2 TRBV7-9 TGTGCCAGCAGCTTAGAAGAGCTAGCGGGGGGGGACGAGCAGTACTTC CASSLEELAGGDEQYF
many TRBJ2-1 . TRBV5-1 TGCGCCAGCAGCTTGAGTACAGGGAGCACCTACAATGAGCAGTTCTTC CASSLSTGSTYNEQFF
many TRBJ2-3 TRBD2 TRBV4-3 TGCGCCAGCAGCCAAGCGAGCGGGGGTACGCAGTATTTT CASSQASGGTQYF
few TRBJ1-3 . TRBV7-2 TGTGCCAGCAGCTTAGTGTTCGGCAGGACCTCTGGAAACACCATATATTTT CASSLVFGRTSGNTIYF
many TRBJ2-1 . TRBV7-6 TGTGCCAGCAGTCCTAACGCCCTTCGAGAGCAGTTCTTC CASSPNALREQFF
. TRBJ2-1 TRBD2 TRBV7-2 TGTGCCAGCAGCCCTAGCGGGAGTGTCGGTGAGCAGTTCTTC CASSPSGSVGEQFF
few TRBJ2-7 . TRBV6-2/TRBV6-3 TGTGCCAGCGCGGACGGATCCTACGAGCAGTACTTC CASADGSYEQYF
many TRBJ2-7 . TRBV20-1 TGCAGTGCTCCTGACTTATCCGGGACGGTCTACGAGCAGTACTTC CSAPDLSGTVYEQYF
many TRBJ2-3 TRBD1 TRBV27 TGTGCCAGCAGTTTATCAAAGGGATCCAGGGACAGGCAGTATTTT CASSLSKGSRDRQYF
few TRBJ1-1 . TRBV6-1 TGTGCCAGCAGAAAAGGTATGGGGGCCTTCATGAACACTGAAGCTTTCTTT CASRKGMGAFMNTEAFF
many TRBJ2-1 . TRBV12-3/TRBV12-4 TGTGCCAGCAGTTTCCCCGGAGACAATGAGCAGTTCTTC CASSFPGDNEQFF
many TRBJ1-1 TRBD1 TRBV29-1 TGCAGCGTTGAGAACAGGGGCCACGACACTGAAGCTTTCTTT CSVENRGHDTEAFF
. TRBJ2-1 . TRBV12-3/TRBV12-4 TGTGCCATCCTCCGGGACGGAGACAATGAGCAGTTCTTC CAILRDGDNEQFF
. TRBJ1-5 . TRBV7-9 TGTGCCAGCAGCTTAATGGGACCACAGCCCCAGCATTTT CASSLMGPQPQHF
few TRBJ2-1 TRBD2 TRBV12-3/TRBV12-4 TGTGCCAGCAGTTCACCACCGGGACTAGCGGTCTTCAATGAGCAGTTCTTC CASSSPPGLAVFNEQFF
few TRBJ2-1 TRBD2 TRBV11-2 TGTGCCAGCAGCTTAGAACCGATAGCGGGAGGACTTAATGAGCAGTTCTTC CASSLEPIAGGLNEQFF
few TRBJ2-1 . TRBV5-1 TGCGCCAGCAGCTTGGTGCAGAGTAATGAGCAGTTCTTC CASSLVQSNEQFF
many TRBJ2-3 TRBD2 TRBV24-1 TGTGCCACCAGTGATCAGACTAGCTACCCAGATACGCAGTATTTT CATSDQTSYPDTQYF
many TRBJ1-2 . TRBV29-1 TGCAGCGTTGAAGAGGGGGCAGCTAACTATGGCTACACCTTC CSVEEGAANYGYTF
many TRBJ2-1 . TRBV4-2 TGTGCCAGCAGCCAAGAGGGACTCTTATCCTACAATGAGCAGTTCTTC CASSQEGLLSYNEQFF
. TRBJ1-5 . TRBV20-1 TGCAGTGCTAGTCCCCCCATTAGCAATCAGCCCCAGCATTTT CSASPPISNQPQHF
many TRBJ2-1 . TRBV5-1 TGCGCCAGCAGCTGGGGGGCAAATGAGCAGTTCTTC CASSWGANEQFF
few TRBJ2-2 . TRBV19 TGTGCCAGTAGATCCCCCCTCGGGGAGCTGTTTTTT CASRSPLGELFF
. TRBJ2-3 . TRBV7-3 TGTGCCAGCAGCGCCCTTGACACAGATACGCAGTATTTT CASSALDTDTQYF
. TRBJ2-2 . TRBV7-2 TGTGCCAGCAGCCCAGGAGCGTATAACACCGGGGAGCTGTTTTTT CASSPGAYNTGELFF
many TRBJ2-7 . TRBV29-1 TGCAGCGTCGTCGGGACGCCGACCTACGAGCAGTACTTC CSVVGTPTYEQYF